Following are 25 T cell receptor beta chains from one sample sequenced in a study of OX40 agonist ivuxolimab in advanced cancers. Clones were read by immunoSEQ multiplex PCR, and TCRdb kept only the in-frame ones, dropping some. Of tens of thousands of clones in the sample, about 91% were seen once. The sequencing used CD4+ or CD8+ T cells sorted from blood, collected in a trial of the OX40 agonist ivuxolimab. The receptor source for this set is an adult with an advanced solid tumor such as melanoma, head and neck, liver or kidney cancer.

The chain links TRBV2 to TRBJ2-7; 8 bases agree with TRBD1. V lost 0 bases to trimming and J lost 5 bases; unmatched junction nucleotides: 3. The germline V gene has CDR1 SNHLY and CDR2 FYNNEI. The CDR3 sequence is 14 residues long. CDR3 region: CASSEAGQVNEQYF. CDR3 sequence (DNA): TGTGCCAGCAGTGAAGCGGGACAGGTAAACGAGCAGTACTTC. The full variable domain, completed using reference TRBV2 and TRBJ2-7, is EPEVTQTPSHQVTQMGQEVILRCVPISNHLYFYWYRQILGQKVEFLVSFYNNEISEKSEIFDDQFSVERPDGSNFTLKIRSTKLEDSAMYFCASSEAGQVNEQYFGPGTRLTVT.

The V gene is TRBV7-9, the J gene TRBJ2-7; 9 nucleotides align to TRBD2. The CDR3 runs to 15 residues. Germline trimming cut 1 base from V and 6 bases from J; bases unmatched to any gene: 7. Germline lookup yields CDR1 SEHNR and CDR2 FQNEAQ (reference sequence). The CDR3 spells CASSLDYSGRGEQYF. Here the CDR3 DNA reads TGTGCCAGCAGCTTAGATTATAGCGGGAGAGGCGAGCAGTACTTC.

The rearrangement uses TRBV11-2 and TRBJ2-3; 9 nucleotides agree with TRBD2. V lost 5 bases, J lost 4 bases, and 7 bases stayed unmatched. This CDR3 contains 15 residues. Germline values: CDR1 SGHAT, CDR2 FQNNGV. CDR3 sequence reads: CASSTLSGSADTQYF. The CDR3 region has the DNA TGTGCCAGCAGCACCCTTAGCGGGAGTGCAGATACGCAGTATTTT.

The rearrangement uses TRBV21-1 and TRBJ2-7; TRBD2, the table's D call, lacks a check against the DNA. TRBV21-1 is shown as a pseudogene. The CDR3 spans 15 residues. This CDR3 reads CASSKNETGGYEQYF. CDR3 DNA sequence: TGTGCCAGCAGCAAAAATGAGACGGGGGGCTACGAGCAGTACTTC.

The V and J genes are TRBV13 and TRBJ1-2, with a weak D call TRBD1 (6 bases). The V gene lost 5 bases and the J gene lost 7 bases, with 11 bases spanning the gap. Germline V gene lookup returns CDR1 PRHDT and CDR2 FYEKMQ (reference sequence). CDR3 size: 12 residues. The CDR3 here is CASSSGGFGYTF. The CDR3 DNA reads TGTGCCAGCAGCAGTGGGGGCTTTGGCTACACCTTC.

V gene TRBV30 combines with J gene TRBJ2-5, with D tentatively TRBD1 (7 bases). Deletions cut 1 base from V and 4 bases from J, with 16 bases between. This CDR3 has 15 amino acids. Germline V CDR1 and CDR2: GTSNPN, SVGIG (reference sequence). CDR3 protein: CAWSGAQGGGETQYF. In DNA, the CDR3 is TGTGCCTGGAGTGGAGCCCAGGGGGGAGGAGAGACCCAGTACTTC.

With regard to this clone: Germline and junction disagree at one end, which may indicate a read error. The V gene is TRBV7-7, the J gene TRBJ2-7, with 8 bases aligning to TRBD2. The V gene's germline CDR1 is SSHAT and CDR2 FNYEAQ (reference sequence). This CDR3 spans 15 amino acids. The CDR3 DNA reads as TGTGCTAGCAGCTTCGGTCTCTCGCGGGGGGACGAGCAGTACTTC. Translating it yields CASSFGLSRGDEQYF. Looking up the rest from reference TRBV7-7 and TRBJ2-7 gives the full variable domain: GAGVSQSPRYKVTKRGQDVTLRCDPISSHATLYWYQQALGQGPEFLTYFNYEAQPDKSGLPSDRFSAERPEGSISTLTIQRTEQRDSAMYRCASSFGLSRGDEQYFGPGTRLTVT.

This clone has only one observation. At one end, the junction sequence differs from germline, possibly due to a read error. The V and J genes are TRBV7-7 and TRBJ2-2; 8 bases map to TRBD2. Germline CDR1 is SSHAT and CDR2 is FNYEAQ (reference sequence). The CDR3 is 17 amino acids. CDR3: CASSLEASGSNTGELFF. CDR3 nucleotides: TGTGCTAGCAGCTTAGAGGCTAGCGGGTCCAACACCGGGGAGCTGTTTTTT.

This chain connects TRBV27 to TRBJ2-2; D not certain. The ends were cut back, 10 bases at V and 4 bases at J, with 13 bases in the middle. Germline V gene data show CDR1 as MNHEY and CDR2 as SMNVEV (reference sequence). There are 13 residues in the CDR3. CDR3 coding DNA: TGTGCCACCCGAAGGGCCGGCACCGGGGAGCTGTTTTTT. Translated: CATRRAGTGELFF.

This clone was observed once. The V and J genes are TRBV7-3 and TRBJ2-3, with TRBD2 matching 10 bases. The V and J ends lost 2 bases and 4 bases, in that order; junction bases with no gene match: 3. CDR3 size: 15 residues. From germline, CDR1 is SGHTA and CDR2 FQGTGA. The CDR3 DNA follows: TGTGCCAGCAGCTTACTAGCGGGAGTCCCAGATACGCAGTATTTT. Translation gives CASSLLAGVPDTQYF.

The genes are TRBV6-6 and TRBJ2-7, with 9 bases lining up with TRBD1. This CDR3 has 14 amino acids. The trim removed 8 bases at V and 5 bases at J, leaving 10 bases unmatched. Germline CDR1 and CDR2: MNHNY and SVGAGI (reference sequence). The CDR3 region has the DNA TGTGCCAGCGGATTGGGGACAGGGCTGGACGAGCAGTACTTC. Protein: CASGLGTGLDEQYF.

V gene TRBV4-3 combines with J gene TRBJ2-2; D remains unclear. CDR3 length equals 16 residues. CDR1 and CDR2 (germline): LGHNA, YSLEER. The V end was cut by 4 bases, the J end by 0 bases, with 12 bases between. CDR3 DNA: TGCGCCAGCAGCCCGATCGGTATCGCGAACACCGGGGAGCTGTTTTTT. Protein sequence: CASSPIGIANTGELFF.

This chain links TRBV2 with TRBJ1-2, with 7 bases that match TRBD1. V lost 6 bases, J lost 4 bases, and 8 bases stayed unmatched. Germline V gene sequence: CDR1 SNHLY, CDR2 FYNNEI. This CDR3 region has 14 residues. The chain's CDR3 is CASSIWTGGYGYTF. CDR3 bases: TGTGCCAGCAGCATCTGGACAGGAGGCTATGGCTACACCTTC. Full variable domain (rest looked up from reference TRBV2 and TRBJ1-2): EPEVTQTPSHQVTQMGQEVILRCVPISNHLYFYWYRQILGQKVEFLVSFYNNEISEKSEIFDDQFSVERPDGSNFTLKIRSTKLEDSAMYFCASSIWTGGYGYTFGSGTRLTVV.

About this clone itself: The junction does not match germline at one end; this may be a read error. CDR3 in amino acids: CASTSAGGNQPQHF. The CDR3 DNA sequence: TGTGCCAGCACATCGGCAGGGGGCAACCAGCCCCAGCATTTT. The chain employs TRBV28 and TRBJ1-5; 8 nucleotides line up with TRBD1. The length of the CDR3 is 14 residues. Germline CDR1 is MDHEN and CDR2 is SYDVKM.

With respect to this clone: The junction does not match germline at one end; this may be a read error. The genes are TRBV19 and TRBJ1-2; a possible D gene is TRBD1 (6 bases). CDR3 length: 15 residues. Germline CDR1 reads LNHDA; CDR2 reads SQIVND (reference sequence). The CDR3 loop is CASSSTGGVLSVPLF. CDR3 DNA: TGTGCCAGTAGTTCCACGGGGGGCGTTTTATCCGTCCCCCTCTTC. Looking up the rest from reference TRBV19 and TRBJ1-2 gives the full variable domain: DGGITQSPKYLFRKEGQNVTLSCEQNLNHDAMYWYRQDPGQGLRLIYYSQIVNDFQKGDIAEGYSVSREKKESFPLTVTSAQKNPTAFYLCASSSTGGVLSVPLFGSGTRLTVV.

The rearrangement joins TRBV6-6 to TRBJ2-7, with a weak D call TRBD2 (5 bases). CDR1 is MNHNY, CDR2 SVGAGI, per germline (reference sequence). Trimming took off 6 bases at V and 0 bases at J, with 12 bases between the two ends. The CDR3 contains 14 residues. The CDR3 bases are TGTGCCAGCAGCCGCGGGCCGAGCTCCTACGAGCAGTACTTC. It specifies CASSRGPSSYEQYF.

V gene TRBV19 combines with J gene TRBJ2-7; 10 bases align to TRBD2. Trimming at V came to 5 bases and at J to 0 bases, leaving 10 bases not matched to a gene. This CDR3 spans 17 amino acids. The germline CDR1 and CDR2 sequences are LNHDA and SQIVND (reference sequence). In DNA form, the CDR3 reads TGTGCCAGTAGTCCCGGGAATCTAGCGGGAGACTCCTACGAGCAGTACTTC. Its translation is CASSPGNLAGDSYEQYF.

The J gene is TRBJ1-3, the V gene TRBV6-5, with D unclear. Germline loops: CDR1 MNHEY, CDR2 SVGAGI. The CDR3 length is 14 residues. Trimming removed 5 bases at V and 0 bases at J, with 8 bases between. CDR3: CASSQEGSGNTIYF. The DNA for the CDR3 is TGTGCCAGCAGTCAGGAGGGCTCTGGAAACACCATATATTTT.

The chain carries TRBV28 and TRBJ1-2; D is ambiguous. There are 15 residues in the CDR3. Germline values: CDR1 MDHEN, CDR2 SYDVKM. V was pared by 7 bases and J by 2 bases, with 17 bases between. The CDR3, as DNA: TGTGCCAGCATCGGCCCCGGCAGCGCGAACTATGGCTACACCTTC. Its translation: CASIGPGSANYGYTF.

This sequence joins TRBV7-2 and TRBJ2-7, with 8 bases aligning to TRBD2. The CDR3 consists of 14 residues. CDR1 SGHTA and CDR2 FQGNSA come from the germline V gene. V lost 5 bases to trimming and J lost 4 bases; unmatched junction nucleotides: 7. The CDR3 sequence is CASSKKAGDYEQYF. The CDR3 coding sequence is TGTGCCAGCAGCAAAAAAGCGGGAGATTACGAGCAGTACTTC. The variable domain in full, completed from reference TRBV7-2 and TRBJ2-7, reads GAGVSQSPSNKVTEKGKDVELRCDPISGHTALYWYRQSLGQGLEFLIYFQGNSAPDKSGLPSDRFSAERTGGSVSTLTIQRTQQEDSAVYLCASSKKAGDYEQYFGPGTRLTVT.

The CDR3, as DNA: TGCGCCAGCAGCCAAGATGTCCTCACCGCTGGCGAAAAACTGTTTTTT. Translating it yields CASSQDVLTAGEKLFF. The chain is built from TRBV4-1 and TRBJ1-4; no clear D gene. V lost 0 bases, J lost 8 bases, and 16 bases lay in between. This CDR3 region has 16 residues. Germline V gene data show CDR1 as MGHRA and CDR2 as YSYEKL.

This CDR3 is CASSVAGIPSTDTQYF. CDR3 DNA sequence: TGTGCCAGCAGCGTAGCCGGGATACCTAGCACAGATACGCAGTATTTT. The J gene is TRBJ2-3, the V gene TRBV5-4, with D perhaps TRBD2 (5 bases). CDR3 length equals 16 residues. CDR1 and CDR2 (germline): SGHNT, YYREEE (reference sequence). The V end was cut by 4 bases, the J end by 0 bases, with 15 bases between. The full variable domain, in which reference TRBV5-4 and TRBJ2-3 provide the parts outside the CDR3, is ETGVTQSPTHLIKTRGQQVTLRCSSQSGHNTVSWYQQALGQGPQFIFQYYREEENGRGNFPPRFSGLQFPNYSSELNVNALELDDSALYLCASSVAGIPSTDTQYFGPGTRLTVL.

The chain combines TRBV2 with TRBJ1-2; 8 bases fit TRBD1. V shed 8 bases, J shed 0 bases, and the junction held 17 bases outside the gene matches. CDR1 SNHLY and CDR2 FYNNEI come from the germline V gene. This CDR3 comprises 18 residues. The CDR3 sequence: CASGPISGGIVSNYGYTF. CDR3 nucleotide sequence: TGTGCCAGCGGTCCCATCTCAGGGGGCATCGTCTCTAACTATGGCTACACCTTC.

The V call is TRBV18, the J call TRBJ1-2; TRBD1 matches at 9 bases. The germline V gene has CDR1 KGHSH and CDR2 LQKENI. This CDR3 spans 15 amino acids. The junction had 5 bases not matched to a gene; V was cut back by 2 bases and J by 4 bases. The CDR3 region is CASSPGTGRAYGYTF. In nucleotides, the CDR3 is TGTGCCAGCTCACCAGGGACAGGGAGGGCCTATGGCTACACCTTC.

This clone was recorded a few times. The rearrangement uses TRBV20-1 and TRBJ1-2; D gene unclear. The CDR3 extends over 11 amino acids. Germline lookup yields CDR1 DFQATT and CDR2 SNEGSKA (reference sequence). The ends were cut back, 1 base at V and 8 bases at J, with 8 bases in the middle. The CDR3 is CSARVREGYTF. CDR3 bases: TGCAGTGCTAGAGTTCGGGAAGGCTACACCTTC.